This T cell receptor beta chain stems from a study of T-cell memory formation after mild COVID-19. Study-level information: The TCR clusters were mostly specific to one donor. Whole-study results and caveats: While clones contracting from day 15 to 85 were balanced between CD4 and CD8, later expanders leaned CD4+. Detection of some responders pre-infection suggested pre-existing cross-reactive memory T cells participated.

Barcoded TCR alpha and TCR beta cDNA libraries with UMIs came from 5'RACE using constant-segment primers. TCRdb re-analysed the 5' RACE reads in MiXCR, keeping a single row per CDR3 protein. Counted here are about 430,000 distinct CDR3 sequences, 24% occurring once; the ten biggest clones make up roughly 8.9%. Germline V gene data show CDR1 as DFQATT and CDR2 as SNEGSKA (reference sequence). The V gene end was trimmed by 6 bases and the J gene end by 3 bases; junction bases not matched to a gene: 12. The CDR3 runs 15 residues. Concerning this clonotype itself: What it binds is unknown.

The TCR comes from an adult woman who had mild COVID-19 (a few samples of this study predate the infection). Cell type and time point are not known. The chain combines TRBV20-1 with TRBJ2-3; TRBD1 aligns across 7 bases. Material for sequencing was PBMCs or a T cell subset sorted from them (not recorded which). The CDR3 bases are TGCAGTGCGGTAGGGACCGACAGGGTGACAGATACGCAGTATTTT. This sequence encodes CSAVGTDRVTDTQYF.